The T cell receptor beta chain under discussion was sequenced for a study of OX40 agonist ivuxolimab in advanced cancers. On the study more broadly: It was ivuxolimab, an agonistic anti-OX40 (CD134) antibody, that patients were treated with. Patients with prior anti-PD-1, anti-PD-L1 or anti-CTLA-4 therapy were eligible; roughly 40% had some. General study results and limits: CD4+ and CD8+ T cells in blood underwent clonal expansion by week 6 at 0.1 to 3.0 mg/kg. CD8+ T cells showed, on average, more clonal expansion than CD4+ cells.

Germline V CDR1 and CDR2: SGHTA, FQGNSA. The CDR3 length is 13 residues. V lost 5 bases to trimming and J lost 10 bases; unmatched junction nucleotides: 8. As concerns this clone: Its antigen remains unknown.

Profiled with immunoSEQ multiplex PCR; TCRdb holds only in-frame clones, not every one. The table includes over 95,000 clones, 75% to 95% detected once. The V and J genes are TRBV7-2 and TRBJ2-4; 7 nucleotides match TRBD2. Here the sequenced sample was CD4+ or CD8+ T cells sorted from blood, taken in a trial of the OX40 agonist ivuxolimab. The sequence was obtained from an adult with an advanced solid tumor such as melanoma, head and neck, liver or kidney cancer. CDR3 protein: CASSDPGLPIQYF. The CDR3 DNA sequence: TGTGCCAGCAGCGACCCGGGACTACCGATTCAGTACTTC.